Shown below are 17 T cell receptor beta chains from a single sample sequenced in a study of T cell responses to AZD1222 COVID-19 vaccine. Only in-frame clones appear in the TCRdb table, and some are missing; sequencing was by immunoSEQ multiplex PCR. This repertoire shows around 180,000 clones, 85% to 95% found once; its top ten account for under 11%. The sequencing used peripheral blood, collected on day 0 of AZD1222 vaccination. These TCRs come from an adult in good health.

To note about this clone: The sample holds other DNA sequences that translate to the same CDR3. The rearrangement joins TRBV30 to TRBJ2-7, with a tentative D call TRBD2 (6 bases). The V and J ends lost 1 base and 5 bases respectively, with 6 bases between them. CDR3 size: 11 residues. The V gene's germline CDR1 is GTSNPN and CDR2 SVGIG (reference sequence). The CDR3 loop is CAWSGGNEQYF. The CDR3 nucleotides are TGTGCCTGGAGTGGCGGGAACGAGCAGTACTTC.

The count of this clone is one. This sequence joins TRBV27 and TRBJ1-2; a weak D match, TRBD1 (5 bases). Germline CDR1 and CDR2: MNHEY and SMNVEV (reference sequence). The germline V and J ends were trimmed by 5 bases and 7 bases, with 23 bases remaining between them. The CDR3 loop spans 16 amino acids. CDR3 region: CASSPIPGADSAGYTF. The CDR3, as DNA: TGTGCCAGCAGTCCAATACCTGGGGCGGATTCTGCTGGCTACACCTTC.

V is TRBV7-3 and J is TRBJ2-3, with a tentative D call TRBD2 (7 bases). The CDR3 has 15 amino acids. In germline, CDR1 is SGHTA, CDR2 FQGTGA. Trimming left V 3 bases short and J 5 bases short, with 15 bases between. In DNA, the CDR3 is TGTGCCAGCAGCTTCGGCGGGGGCCTAGAAGATACGCAGTATTTT. This sequence encodes CASSFGGGLEDTQYF.

This sequence joins TRBV7-8 and TRBJ2-3, with a weak D call TRBD1 (6 bases). The length of the CDR3 is 15 residues. V shed 3 bases and J shed 3 bases, with 13 bases lying between them. Germline V gene data show CDR1 as SGHVS and CDR2 as FQNEAQ. The chain's CDR3 is CASSFLGQMTDTQYF. The CDR3 DNA follows: TGTGCCAGCAGCTTCCTAGGACAGATGACAGATACGCAGTATTTT.

The V gene is TRBV2, the J gene TRBJ1-2; 7 positions agree with TRBD1. J gave up 8 bases and V 10 bases, and 7 bases lay outside the gene matches. The V gene's germline CDR1 is SNHLY and CDR2 FYNNEI. CDR3 length: 11 residues. CDR3 protein: CATNRGEGYTF. The DNA for the CDR3 is TGTGCCACTAACAGGGGAGAAGGCTACACCTTC.

The chain employs TRBV12-3 or TRBV12-4 and TRBJ1-2; D is unclear. The germline V and J ends were trimmed by 6 bases and 1 base, with 9 bases remaining between them. This CDR3 region has 13 residues. CDR3 amino acids: CASSLRINYGYTF. CDR3 coding DNA: TGTGCCAGCAGCTTACGGATTAACTATGGCTACACCTTC.

The V call is TRBV7-2, the J call TRBJ1-6; D remains unclear. Germline CDR1 reads SGHTA; CDR2 reads FQGNSA. The CDR3 runs to 13 residues. Trimming shortened V by 2 bases and J by 10 bases, and 9 bases separated the two germline ends. CDR3 DNA: TGTGCCAGCAGCTTAATGCAGGAATCACCCCTCCACTTT. Translation gives CASSLMQESPLHF.

The gene calls are TRBV28 and TRBJ1-1; D uncertain. This CDR3 contains 14 residues. V gave up 8 bases and J gave up 5 bases, with 18 bases separating them. The germline gives CDR1 MDHEN, CDR2 SYDVKM. The CDR3 nucleotides read TGTGCCAGCTTTGTGGGCGGTACCGGGACTGAAGCTTTCTTT. This gives the protein CASFVGGTGTEAFF.

The chain couples TRBV14 to TRBJ1-2; D is uncertain. The CDR3 spans 15 residues. Germline loops: CDR1 SGHDN, CDR2 FVKESK. V dropped 1 base and J dropped 3 bases, with 12 bases sitting between them. The CDR3 is CASSQGWQLHYGYTF. Written as DNA, the CDR3 is TGTGCCAGCAGCCAAGGTTGGCAGCTCCACTATGGCTACACCTTC.

Written as DNA, the CDR3 is TGTGCCAGCAGCTTAGCGGACGGCGGAAACACCATATATTTT. Its translation: CASSLADGGNTIYF. The chain employs TRBV7-6 and TRBJ1-3; D gene ambiguous. This CDR3 is built from 14 residues. Trimming left V 0 bases short and J 4 bases short, with 7 bases between. CDR1 and CDR2 from the germline V gene are SGHVS and FNYEAQ.

This rearrangement joins TRBV30 to TRBJ1-2; the match to TRBD1 covers 10 bases. This CDR3 comprises 15 residues. Germline V gene data show CDR1 as GTSNPN and CDR2 as SVGIG (reference sequence). V lost 3 bases, J lost 6 bases, and 10 bases stayed unmatched. This chain's CDR3 is CAWRVRDRGGHGYTF. CDR3 DNA: TGTGCCTGGAGGGTTCGGGACAGGGGCGGACATGGCTACACCTTC.

The count of this clone is one. The rearrangement links TRBV7-3 to TRBJ2-3; 7 bases fit TRBD1. The germline V gene encodes CDR1 SGHTA and CDR2 FQGTGA. Unmatched junction bases numbered 5, after V lost 5 bases and J lost 0 bases. This CDR3 comprises 15 residues. The CDR3 nucleotides are TGTGCCAGCAGCCTTGACAGGGCCAGCACAGATACGCAGTATTTT. Its protein product is CASSLDRASTDTQYF.

The chain couples TRBV30 to TRBJ1-4; 9 bases match TRBD1. CDR3 length: 14 amino acids. Germline CDR1 and CDR2: GTSNPN and SVGIG (reference sequence). Trimming took 2 bases from V and 10 from J; bases not matched to a gene: 8. The CDR3 region has the DNA TGTGCCTGGAGTTTGACAGGGGGAACGGGAAAACTGTTTTTT. Encoded protein: CAWSLTGGTGKLFF.

This chain joins TRBV5-6 and TRBJ2-4, with 7 nucleotides matching TRBD1. The CDR3 spans 16 residues. V shed 5 bases, J shed 0 bases, and the junction held 8 bases outside the gene matches. Germline loops: CDR1 SGHDT, CDR2 YYEEEE. CDR3 nucleotide sequence: TGTGCCAGCAGTCTGACAGGGACACTAGCCAAAAACATTCAGTACTTC. Translated, it gives CASSLTGTLAKNIQYF. Complete variable domain (other parts from reference TRBV5-6 and TRBJ2-4): DAGVTQSPTHLIKTRGQQVTLRCSPKSGHDTVSWYQQALGQGPQFIFQYYEEEERQRGNFPDRFSGHQFPNYSSELNVNALLLGDSALYLCASSLTGTLAKNIQYFGAGTRLSVL.

The gene calls are TRBV4-2 and TRBJ1-1; D call uncertain. CDR1 is LGHNA and CDR2 is YNFKEQ in the germline V gene. V was trimmed by 1 base and J by 1 base, leaving 7 bases between them. The CDR3 is made up of 14 amino acids. CDR3 amino acids: CASSQVSPNTEAFF. The CDR3 DNA follows: TGTGCCAGCAGCCAAGTCAGCCCGAACACTGAAGCTTTCTTT.

This chain joins TRBV5-1 and TRBJ2-2, with D possibly TRBD2 on 5 matching bases. CDR3 length equals 15 residues. Germline assignment: CDR1 SGHRS and CDR2 YFSETQ. V gave up 4 bases and J gave up 0 bases, with 10 bases separating them. CDR3 amino acids: CASSRENANTGELFF. CDR3 in DNA: TGCGCCAGCAGCCGGGAAAACGCGAACACCGGGGAGCTGTTTTTT.

The rearrangement uses TRBV24-1 and TRBJ2-7; TRBD1 matches at 10 bases. The V segment lost 5 bases and the J segment 3 bases; nucleotides outside the gene matches: 6. The CDR3 has 15 amino acids. Looked up from germline, CDR1 is KGHDR and CDR2 is SFDVKD. The CDR3 coding sequence is TGTGCCACCAGTGCCGGGACAGGGGCCAGCTACGAGCAGTACTTC. It encodes CATSAGTGASYEQYF.